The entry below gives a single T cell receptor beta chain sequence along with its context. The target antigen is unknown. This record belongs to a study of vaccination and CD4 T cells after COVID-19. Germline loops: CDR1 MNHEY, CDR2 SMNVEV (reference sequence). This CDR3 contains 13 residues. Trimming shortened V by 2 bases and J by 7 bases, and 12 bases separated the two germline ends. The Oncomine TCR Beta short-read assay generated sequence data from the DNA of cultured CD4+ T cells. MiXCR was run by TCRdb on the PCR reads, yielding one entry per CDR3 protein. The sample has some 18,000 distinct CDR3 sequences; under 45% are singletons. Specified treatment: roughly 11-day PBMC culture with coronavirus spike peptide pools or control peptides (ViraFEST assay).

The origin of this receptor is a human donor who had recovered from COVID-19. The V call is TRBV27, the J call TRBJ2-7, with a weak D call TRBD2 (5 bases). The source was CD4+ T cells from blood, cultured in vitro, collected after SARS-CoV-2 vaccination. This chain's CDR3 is CASSLLGWEEQYF. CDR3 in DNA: TGTGCCAGCAGTTTACTTGGTTGGGAGGAGCAGTACTTC.